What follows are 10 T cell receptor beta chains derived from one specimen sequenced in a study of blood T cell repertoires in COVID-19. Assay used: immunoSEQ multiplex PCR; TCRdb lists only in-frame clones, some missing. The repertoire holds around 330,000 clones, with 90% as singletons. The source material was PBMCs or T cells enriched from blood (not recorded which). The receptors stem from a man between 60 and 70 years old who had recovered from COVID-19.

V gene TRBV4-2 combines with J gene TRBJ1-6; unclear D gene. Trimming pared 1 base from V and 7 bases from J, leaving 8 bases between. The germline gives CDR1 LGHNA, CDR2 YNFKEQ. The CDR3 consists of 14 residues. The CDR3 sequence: CASSQGSINSPLHF. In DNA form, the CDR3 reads TGTGCCAGCAGCCAAGGGTCTATAAATTCACCCCTCCACTTT.

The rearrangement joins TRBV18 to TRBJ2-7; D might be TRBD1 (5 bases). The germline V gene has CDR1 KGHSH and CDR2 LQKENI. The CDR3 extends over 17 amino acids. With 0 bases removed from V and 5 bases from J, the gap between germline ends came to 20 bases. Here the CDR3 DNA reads TGTGCCAGCTCACCACCGTTTCGGCAGGGCCTAAGGAACGAGCAGTACTTC. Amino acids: CASSPPFRQGLRNEQYF.

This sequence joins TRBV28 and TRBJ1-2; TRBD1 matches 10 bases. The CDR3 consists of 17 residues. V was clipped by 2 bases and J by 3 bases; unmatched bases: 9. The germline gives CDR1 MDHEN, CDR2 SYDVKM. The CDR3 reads CASSLASATGGHYGYTF. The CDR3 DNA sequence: TGTGCCAGCAGTTTAGCCTCCGCGACAGGGGGCCACTATGGCTACACCTTC.

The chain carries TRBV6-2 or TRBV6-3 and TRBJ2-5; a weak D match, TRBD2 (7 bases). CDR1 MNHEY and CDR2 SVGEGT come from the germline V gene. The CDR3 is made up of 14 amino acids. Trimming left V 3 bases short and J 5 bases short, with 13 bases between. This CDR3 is CASSYRGGWETQYF. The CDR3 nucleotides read TGTGCCAGCAGTTATAGGGGGGGCTGGGAGACCCAGTACTTC.

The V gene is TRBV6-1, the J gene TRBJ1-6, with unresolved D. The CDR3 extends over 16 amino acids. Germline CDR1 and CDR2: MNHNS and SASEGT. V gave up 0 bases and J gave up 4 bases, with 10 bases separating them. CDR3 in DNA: TGTGCCAGCAGTGAAGCGGCAACAGTTTATAATTCACCCCTCCACTTT. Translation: CASSEAATVYNSPLHF.

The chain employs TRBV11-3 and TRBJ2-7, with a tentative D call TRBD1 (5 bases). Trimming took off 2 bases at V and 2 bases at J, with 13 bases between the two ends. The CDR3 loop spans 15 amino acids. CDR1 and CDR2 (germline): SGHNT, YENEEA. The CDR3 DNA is TGTGCCAGCAGCTTATCCGATAGGGGTGCCTACGAGCAGTACTTC. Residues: CASSLSDRGAYEQYF.

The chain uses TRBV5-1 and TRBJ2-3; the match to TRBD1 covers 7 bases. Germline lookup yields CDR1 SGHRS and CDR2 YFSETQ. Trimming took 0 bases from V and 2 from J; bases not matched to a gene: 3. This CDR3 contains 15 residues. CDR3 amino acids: CASSLGQGYTDTQYF. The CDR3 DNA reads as TGCGCCAGCAGCTTGGGACAGGGCTACACAGATACGCAGTATTTT.

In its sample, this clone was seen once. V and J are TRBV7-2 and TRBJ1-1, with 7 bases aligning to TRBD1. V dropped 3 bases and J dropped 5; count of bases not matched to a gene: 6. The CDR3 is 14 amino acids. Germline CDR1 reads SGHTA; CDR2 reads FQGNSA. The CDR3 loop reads CASSLAGGRTEAFF. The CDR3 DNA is TGTGCCAGCAGCTTGGCAGGGGGTAGAACTGAAGCTTTCTTT.

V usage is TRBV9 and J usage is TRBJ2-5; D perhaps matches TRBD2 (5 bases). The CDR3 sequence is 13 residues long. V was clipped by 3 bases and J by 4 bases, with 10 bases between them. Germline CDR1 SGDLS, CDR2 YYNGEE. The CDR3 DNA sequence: TGTGCCAGCAGCGCCGGGATTATAGAGACCCAGTACTTC. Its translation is CASSAGIIETQYF. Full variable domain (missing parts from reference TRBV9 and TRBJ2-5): DSGVTQTPKHLITATGQRVTLRCSPRSGDLSVYWYQQSLDQGLQFLIQYYNGEERAKGNILERFSAQQFPDLHSELNLSSLELGDSALYFCASSAGIIETQYFGPGTRLLVL.

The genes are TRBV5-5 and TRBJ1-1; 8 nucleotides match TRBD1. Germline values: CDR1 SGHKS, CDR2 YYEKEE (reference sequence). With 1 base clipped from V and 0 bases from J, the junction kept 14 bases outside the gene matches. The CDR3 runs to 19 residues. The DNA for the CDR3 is TGTGCCAGCAGCTTGTGGGGGGCTTCAGGGACAGGAATGAACACTGAAGCTTTCTTT. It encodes CASSLWGASGTGMNTEAFF.